Listed below are T cell receptor beta chains from one sample, sequenced in a study of CD8+CD57+ T cells in acquired aplastic anemia. TCRdb analysed the reads with MiXCR anew, one entry per CDR3 protein. The data hold fewer than 200,000 distinct CDR3 sequences, with roughly 50% observed a single time. Sequenced input: sorted CD4+, CD8+, or CD8+CD57+ T cells (not recorded which) from PBMCs. These receptor sequences come from a human donor with aplastic anemia. Each CDR3 is given with its conserved first and last residue. Each record gives: D gene, J gene, V gene, clone size, CDR3 DNA, CDR3 protein. D genes are given only for firm matches. Clone size is not always given. Where it is, it says once, few, many or a class for expanded clones.

d_call: .
j_call: TRBJ1-2
v_call: TRBV7-2
clone_size: many
cdr3_nt: TGTGCCAGCAGCTTAGAGCAGGCAGGTTCCTATGGCTACACCTTC
cdr3_aa: CASSLEQAGSYGYTF

d_call: .
j_call: TRBJ2-3
v_call: TRBV5-1
clone_size: many
cdr3_nt: TGCGCCAGCAGCTTGGAAATGGGGGGCCCCACAGATACGCAGTATTTT
cdr3_aa: CASSLEMGGPTDTQYF

d_call: .
j_call: TRBJ2-3
v_call: TRBV12-3/TRBV12-4
clone_size: .
cdr3_nt: TGTGCCAGCAGTTTACGAGATACGCAGTATTTT
cdr3_aa: CASSLRDTQYF

d_call: TRBD1
j_call: TRBJ1-2
v_call: TRBV14
clone_size: many
cdr3_nt: TGTGCCAGCAGCCCTGGACAGGGTTTATACTATGGCTACACCTTC
cdr3_aa: CASSPGQGLYYGYTF

d_call: .
j_call: TRBJ1-1
v_call: TRBV19
clone_size: .
cdr3_nt: TGTGCTATCAGGGGATCTGGAAACACTGAAGCTTTCTTT
cdr3_aa: CAIRGSGNTEAFF

d_call: .
j_call: TRBJ1-6
v_call: TRBV10-3
clone_size: .
cdr3_nt: TGTGCCATCAGTGAGTACGGCCGACCCCTCCACTTT
cdr3_aa: CAISEYGRPLHF

d_call: .
j_call: TRBJ2-7
v_call: TRBV10-3
clone_size: .
cdr3_nt: TGTGCCAGCAGTTCCAAAGGGGTTTACGCCTACGAGCAGTACTTC
cdr3_aa: CASSSKGVYAYEQYF

d_call: .
j_call: TRBJ2-5
v_call: TRBV29-1
clone_size: .
cdr3_nt: TGCAGCGGGCTGCGAGGGGGCCAAGAGACCCAGTACTTC
cdr3_aa: CSGLRGGQETQYF

d_call: .
j_call: TRBJ1-2
v_call: TRBV25-1
clone_size: .
cdr3_nt: TGTGCCAGCAGTCCATCGGGGACGAGATATTTCGATGGCTACACCTTC
cdr3_aa: CASSPSGTRYFDGYTF

d_call: .
j_call: TRBJ2-3
v_call: TRBV10-2
clone_size: many
cdr3_nt: TGCGCCAGCAGTGTTGGCGCAGATACGCAGTATTTT
cdr3_aa: CASSVGADTQYF

d_call: TRBD1
j_call: TRBJ1-2
v_call: TRBV5-1
clone_size: many
cdr3_nt: TGCGCCAGCAGCTCGGTACAGGGGGCCTGGGGCTACACCTTC
cdr3_aa: CASSSVQGAWGYTF

d_call: TRBD1
j_call: TRBJ1-5
v_call: TRBV19
clone_size: few
cdr3_nt: TGTGCCAGTATGACTCAGGGGGGTAGCAATCAGCCCCAGCATTTT
cdr3_aa: CASMTQGGSNQPQHF

d_call: .
j_call: TRBJ2-7
v_call: TRBV7-3
clone_size: many
cdr3_nt: TGTGCCAGCAGCTTAAGTTCTGAGTCCGAGCAGTACTTC
cdr3_aa: CASSLSSESEQYF

d_call: .
j_call: TRBJ2-5
v_call: TRBV7-9
clone_size: .
cdr3_nt: TGTGCCAGCAGCCCACAGGGAATCGAGACCCAGTACTTC
cdr3_aa: CASSPQGIETQYF

d_call: .
j_call: TRBJ1-2
v_call: TRBV7-9
clone_size: few
cdr3_nt: TGTGCCAGCAACTTAGTCAACTGTGGCTACACCTTC
cdr3_aa: CASNLVNCGYTF

d_call: .
j_call: TRBJ2-3
v_call: TRBV7-8
clone_size: .
cdr3_nt: TGTGCCAGCAGCTTAGCGGGCAGGATTCTGACAGATACGCAGTATTTT
cdr3_aa: CASSLAGRILTDTQYF

d_call: TRBD2
j_call: TRBJ2-7
v_call: TRBV27
clone_size: .
cdr3_nt: TGTGCCAGCAGTCACCCAGGAGGACTAGCGAAGTACGAGCAGTACTTC
cdr3_aa: CASSHPGGLAKYEQYF

d_call: .
j_call: TRBJ2-5
v_call: TRBV4-3
clone_size: .
cdr3_nt: TGCGCCAGCAGCCCCGGACAGCACCAAGAGACCCAGTACTTC
cdr3_aa: CASSPGQHQETQYF

d_call: .
j_call: TRBJ1-2
v_call: TRBV25-1
clone_size: .
cdr3_nt: TGTGCCAGCAGTGAACGGGTTGGGTGGACAGACCACTATGGCTACACCTTC
cdr3_aa: CASSERVGWTDHYGYTF

d_call: .
j_call: TRBJ2-5
v_call: TRBV7-2
clone_size: .
cdr3_nt: TGTGCCAGCAGCTTAGAAGCAGGGGACAAAGAGACCCAGTACTTC
cdr3_aa: CASSLEAGDKETQYF

d_call: .
j_call: TRBJ2-3
v_call: TRBV9
clone_size: .
cdr3_nt: TGTGCCAGCAGCGTAGTAGCGGATACGCAGTATTTT
cdr3_aa: CASSVVADTQYF

d_call: TRBD1
j_call: TRBJ1-3
v_call: TRBV20-1
clone_size: many
cdr3_nt: TGCAGTGCTGAAAACCCGGGACAGTTATCTGGAAACACCATATATTTT
cdr3_aa: CSAENPGQLSGNTIYF

d_call: .
j_call: TRBJ2-1
v_call: TRBV10-3
clone_size: many
cdr3_nt: TGTGCCATCAGTGAACAGGGGACTTCCTACAATGAGCAGTTCTTC
cdr3_aa: CAISEQGTSYNEQFF

d_call: TRBD1
j_call: TRBJ2-1
v_call: TRBV9
clone_size: .
cdr3_nt: TGTGCCAGCAGCTCAGGGACAGCAAGTTACAATGAGCAGTTCTTC
cdr3_aa: CASSSGTASYNEQFF

d_call: TRBD1
j_call: TRBJ1-5
v_call: TRBV6-2/TRBV6-3
clone_size: .
cdr3_nt: TGTGCCAGCAGCTTACAGGGGATCTATCAGCCCCAGCATTTT
cdr3_aa: CASSLQGIYQPQHF

d_call: .
j_call: TRBJ2-1
v_call: TRBV24-1
clone_size: .
cdr3_nt: TGTGCCACCAGTGATCGCGGGGGCCCAGCCAATGAGCAGTTCTTC
cdr3_aa: CATSDRGGPANEQFF

d_call: .
j_call: TRBJ2-7
v_call: TRBV15
clone_size: few
cdr3_nt: TGTGCCACCAGCAGATTCGAGGCGGGACAGAACGAGCAGTACTTC
cdr3_aa: CATSRFEAGQNEQYF

d_call: TRBD1
j_call: TRBJ2-1
v_call: TRBV20-1
clone_size: few
cdr3_nt: TGCAGTGCTAGAGATCCGCAGGGGGAGATGAATGAGCAGTTCTTC
cdr3_aa: CSARDPQGEMNEQFF

d_call: .
j_call: TRBJ2-1
v_call: TRBV4-2
clone_size: many
cdr3_nt: TGTGCCAGCAGCCGCCCAGTTCGGGGGCCCCGACAGTTCTTC
cdr3_aa: CASSRPVRGPRQFF

d_call: .
j_call: TRBJ2-3
v_call: TRBV20-1
clone_size: .
cdr3_nt: TGCAGTGCTAGCGGGGGCCCACGAGATACGCAGTATTTT
cdr3_aa: CSASGGPRDTQYF

d_call: .
j_call: TRBJ1-1
v_call: TRBV30
clone_size: .
cdr3_nt: TGTGCCTGGATGGTTAACACTGAAGCTTTCTTT
cdr3_aa: CAWMVNTEAFF

d_call: .
j_call: TRBJ2-2
v_call: TRBV19
clone_size: many
cdr3_nt: TGTGCCAGTAGTATGGGGGTGATGGGCACCGGGGAGCTGTTTTTT
cdr3_aa: CASSMGVMGTGELFF

d_call: .
j_call: TRBJ2-5
v_call: TRBV24-1
clone_size: many
cdr3_nt: TGTGCCACCCTGAGGGACGGCGAATTAGAGACCCAGTACTTC
cdr3_aa: CATLRDGELETQYF

d_call: .
j_call: TRBJ2-2
v_call: TRBV3-1
clone_size: .
cdr3_nt: TGTGCCAGCGGCCAAGTAGGGGCACCCTTCGCCGGGGAGCTGTTTTTT
cdr3_aa: CASGQVGAPFAGELFF

d_call: .
j_call: TRBJ1-6
v_call: TRBV2
clone_size: few
cdr3_nt: TGTGCCACTACCCCAGGGTCAAATTCACCCCTCCACTTT
cdr3_aa: CATTPGSNSPLHF